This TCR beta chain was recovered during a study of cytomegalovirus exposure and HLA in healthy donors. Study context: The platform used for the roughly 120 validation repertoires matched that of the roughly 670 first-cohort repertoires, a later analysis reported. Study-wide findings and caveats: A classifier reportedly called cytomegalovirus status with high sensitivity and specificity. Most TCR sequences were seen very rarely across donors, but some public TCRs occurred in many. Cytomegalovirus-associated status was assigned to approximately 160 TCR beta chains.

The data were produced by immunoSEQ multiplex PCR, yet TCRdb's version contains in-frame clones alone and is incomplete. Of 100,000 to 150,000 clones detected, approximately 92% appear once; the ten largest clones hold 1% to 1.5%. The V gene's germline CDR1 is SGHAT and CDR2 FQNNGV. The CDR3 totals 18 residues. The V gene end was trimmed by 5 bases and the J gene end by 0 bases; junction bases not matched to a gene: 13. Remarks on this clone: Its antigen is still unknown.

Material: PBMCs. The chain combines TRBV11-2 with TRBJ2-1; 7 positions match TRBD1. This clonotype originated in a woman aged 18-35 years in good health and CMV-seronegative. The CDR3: CASSLRDSELISYNEQFF. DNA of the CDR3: TGTGCCAGCAGCCTAAGGGACAGCGAGCTCATCTCCTACAATGAGCAGTTCTTC.